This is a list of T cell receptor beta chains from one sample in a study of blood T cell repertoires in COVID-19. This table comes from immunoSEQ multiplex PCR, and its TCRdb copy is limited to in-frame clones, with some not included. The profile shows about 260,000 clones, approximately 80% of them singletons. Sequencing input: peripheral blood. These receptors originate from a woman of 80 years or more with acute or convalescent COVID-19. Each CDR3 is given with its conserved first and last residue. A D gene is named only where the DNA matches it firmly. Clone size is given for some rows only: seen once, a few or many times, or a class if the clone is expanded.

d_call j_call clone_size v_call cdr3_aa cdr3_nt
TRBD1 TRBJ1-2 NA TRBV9 CASSVGQANYGYTF TGTGCCAGCAGCGTCGGACAGGCAAACTATGGCTACACCTTC
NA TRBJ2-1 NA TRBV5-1 CASSLTRDPYNEQFF TGCGCCAGCAGCTTAACTAGGGATCCCTACAATGAGCAGTTCTTC
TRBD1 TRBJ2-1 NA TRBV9 CASSVDRGTYNEQFF TGTGCCAGCAGCGTAGACAGGGGCACCTACAATGAGCAGTTCTTC
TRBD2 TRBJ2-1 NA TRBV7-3 CASSSIRTSGRASRDEQFF TGTGCCAGCAGCTCCATCCGGACTAGCGGGAGGGCCAGTAGAGATGAGCAGTTCTTC
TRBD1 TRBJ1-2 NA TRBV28 CASTTTRTGTMGYTF TGTGCCAGCACCACCACCCGGACAGGGACGATGGGCTACACCTTC
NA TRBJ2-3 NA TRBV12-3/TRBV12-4 CASSFKGSQYF TGTGCCAGCAGTTTTAAGGGGTCGCAGTATTTT
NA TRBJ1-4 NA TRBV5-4 CASSPEGQPNEKLFF TGTGCCAGCAGCCCCGAAGGACAGCCTAATGAAAAACTGTTTTTT
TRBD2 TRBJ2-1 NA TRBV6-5 CASSPGGEPYNEQFF TGTGCCAGCAGTCCGGGGGGGGAGCCTTACAATGAGCAGTTCTTC
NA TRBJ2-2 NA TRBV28 CASSFDGRRVGELFF TGTGCCAGCAGTTTCGACGGGAGACGGGTCGGGGAGCTGTTTTTT
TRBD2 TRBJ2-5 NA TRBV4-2 CASSQELAGVQETQYF TGTGCCAGCAGCCAAGAACTAGCGGGAGTCCAAGAGACCCAGTACTTC
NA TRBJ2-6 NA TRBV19 CASSLDSYSGANVLTF TGTGCCAGTAGTCTGGACAGTTACTCTGGGGCCAACGTCCTGACTTTC
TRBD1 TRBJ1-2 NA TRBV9 CASSVARGTGSYGYTF TGTGCCAGCAGCGTAGCTCGCGGGACAGGGAGCTATGGCTACACCTTC
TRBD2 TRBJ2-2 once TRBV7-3 CASSLTARASGGPKDYTGELFF TGTGCCAGCAGCTTAACGGCCCGGGCTAGCGGGGGCCCCAAAGACTACACCGGGGAGCTGTTTTTT